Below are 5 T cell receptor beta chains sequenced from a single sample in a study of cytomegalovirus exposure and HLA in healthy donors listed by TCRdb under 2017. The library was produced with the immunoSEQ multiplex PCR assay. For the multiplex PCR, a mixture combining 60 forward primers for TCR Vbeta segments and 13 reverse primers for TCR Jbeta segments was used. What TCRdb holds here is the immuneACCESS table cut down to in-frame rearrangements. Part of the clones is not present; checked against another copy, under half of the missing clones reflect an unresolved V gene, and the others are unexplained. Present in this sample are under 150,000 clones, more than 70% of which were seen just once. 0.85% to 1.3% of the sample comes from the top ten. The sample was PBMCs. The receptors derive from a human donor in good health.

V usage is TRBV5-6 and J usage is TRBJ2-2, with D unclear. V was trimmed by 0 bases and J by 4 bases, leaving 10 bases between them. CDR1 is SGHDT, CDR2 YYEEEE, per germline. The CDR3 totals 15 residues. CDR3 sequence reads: CASSLGQFTTGELFF. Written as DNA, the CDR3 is TGTGCCAGCAGCTTGGGGCAGTTTACCACCGGGGAGCTGTTTTTT.

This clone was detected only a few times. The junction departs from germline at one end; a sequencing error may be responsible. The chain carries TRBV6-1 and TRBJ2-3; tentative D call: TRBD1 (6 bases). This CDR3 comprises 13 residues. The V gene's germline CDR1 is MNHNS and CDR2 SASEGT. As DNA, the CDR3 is TGTACCAGCATGGACAGAACTTCAGATACGCAGTATTTT. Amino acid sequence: CTSMDRTSDTQYF.

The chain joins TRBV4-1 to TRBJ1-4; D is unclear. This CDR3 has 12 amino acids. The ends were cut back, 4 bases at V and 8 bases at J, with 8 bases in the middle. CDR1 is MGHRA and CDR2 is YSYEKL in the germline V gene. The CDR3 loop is CASSPLREKLFF. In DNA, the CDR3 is TGCGCCAGCAGCCCGCTACGGGAAAAACTGTTTTTT.

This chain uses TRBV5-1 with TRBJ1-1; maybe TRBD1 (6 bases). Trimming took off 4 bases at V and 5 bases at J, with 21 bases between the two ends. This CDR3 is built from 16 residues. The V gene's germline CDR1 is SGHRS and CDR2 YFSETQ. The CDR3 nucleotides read TGCGCCAGCAGCCTGGAGGGGGAAGGGGGATGGACTGAAGCTTTCTTT. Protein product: CASSLEGEGGWTEAFF. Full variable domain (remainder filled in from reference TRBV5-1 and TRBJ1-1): KAGVTQTPRYLIKTRGQQVTLSCSPISGHRSVSWYQQTPGQGLQFLFEYFSETQRNKGNFPGRFSGRQFSNSRSEMNVSTLELGDSALYLCASSLEGEGGWTEAFFGQGTRLTVV.

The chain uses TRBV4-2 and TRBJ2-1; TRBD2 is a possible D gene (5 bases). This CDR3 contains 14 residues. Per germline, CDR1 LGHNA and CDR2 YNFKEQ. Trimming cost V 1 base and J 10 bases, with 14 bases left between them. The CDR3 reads CASSQVGRPGEQFF. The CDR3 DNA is TGTGCCAGCAGCCAAGTAGGGAGACCCGGCGAGCAGTTCTTC.